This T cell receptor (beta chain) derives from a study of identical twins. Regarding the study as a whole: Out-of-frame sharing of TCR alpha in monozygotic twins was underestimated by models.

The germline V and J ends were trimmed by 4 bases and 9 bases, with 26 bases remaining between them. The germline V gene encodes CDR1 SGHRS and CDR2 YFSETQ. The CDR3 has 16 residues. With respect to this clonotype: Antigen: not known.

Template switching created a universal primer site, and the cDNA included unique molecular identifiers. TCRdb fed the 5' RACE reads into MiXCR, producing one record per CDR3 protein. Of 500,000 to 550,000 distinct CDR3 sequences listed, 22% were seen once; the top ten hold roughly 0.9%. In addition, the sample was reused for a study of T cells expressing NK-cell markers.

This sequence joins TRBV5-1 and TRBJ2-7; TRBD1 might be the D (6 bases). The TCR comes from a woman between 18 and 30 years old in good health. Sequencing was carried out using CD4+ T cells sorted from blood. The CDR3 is CASSPGPGVPGLGQYF. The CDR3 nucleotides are TGCGCCAGCAGCCCAGGACCAGGGGTCCCGGGGTTAGGGCAGTACTTC.